Below are 32 T cell receptor beta chains sequenced from a single sample in a study of blood T cells in healthy people across ages. Together with a sample-barcoded 5' primer, a J-beta primer mix was included in a second PCR lasting about 6 to 11 cycles. TCRdb re-analysed the 5' RACE reads in MiXCR, keeping a single row per CDR3 protein. The table has over 600,000 distinct CDR3 sequences, about 43% seen once. Sample: blood. The receptors were gathered from an elderly man in good health.

This rearrangement joins TRBV5-1 to TRBJ2-1, with D perhaps TRBD2 (5 bases). Trimming shortened V by 0 bases and J by 2 bases, and 9 bases separated the two germline ends. Germline CDR1 reads SGHRS; CDR2 reads YFSETQ. The CDR3 sequence is 15 residues long. CDR3 bases: TGCGCCAGCAGCTTGGCTCGGGAACCCTACAATGAGCAGTTCTTC. Residues: CASSLAREPYNEQFF.

The CDR3 DNA is TGTGCCAGCAGCTTAACCCACCAGGGGCCAACTGAAGCTTTCTTT. Translating it yields CASSLTHQGPTEAFF. The chain combines TRBV7-9 with TRBJ1-1, with D possibly TRBD1 on 6 matching bases. Per the germline V gene, CDR1 is SEHNR and CDR2 is FQNEAQ (reference sequence). This CDR3 has 15 residues. Trimming removed 2 bases at V and 5 bases at J, with 15 bases between.

V usage is TRBV20-1 and J usage is TRBJ2-2; 7 nucleotides align to TRBD1. The CDR3 loop spans 17 amino acids. The germline V gene has CDR1 DFQATT and CDR2 SNEGSKA (reference sequence). After removal of 0 bases from V and 2 bases from J, the junction contained 9 bases not matched to a gene. The CDR3 reads CSARDRGGQINTGELFF. The CDR3 DNA follows: TGCAGTGCTAGAGATCGTGGGGGACAGATAAACACCGGGGAGCTGTTTTTT.

This clonotype was found many times. V usage is TRBV10-1 and J usage is TRBJ2-7; 10 bases are a match to TRBD2. The trim removed 0 bases at V and 2 bases at J, leaving 4 bases unmatched. The CDR3 runs 16 residues. Germline CDR1 WNHNN, CDR2 SYGVQD (reference sequence). The CDR3 protein is CASSESFSGRTYEQYF. The CDR3 DNA reads TGCGCCAGCAGTGAGTCGTTTAGCGGGAGGACCTACGAGCAGTACTTC.

This clonotype has at least ten counts. This chain's CDR3 is CASSFNRVRSYEQYF. In nucleotides, the CDR3 is TGTGCCAGCAGTTTTAACAGGGTGAGGTCCTACGAGCAGTACTTC. The chain has TRBV27 and TRBJ2-7; maybe TRBD1 (6 bases). V was trimmed by 3 bases and J by 1 base, leaving 13 bases between them. The germline V gene has CDR1 MNHEY and CDR2 SMNVEV (reference sequence). The CDR3 runs 15 residues.

This clonotype was counted a few times. The J gene is TRBJ1-2, the V gene TRBV3-1; D is unresolved. V lost 2 bases, J lost 5 bases, and 3 bases lay in between. The germline CDR1 and CDR2 sequences are LGHDT and YNNKEL (reference sequence). The CDR3 is 11 residues long. The DNA for the CDR3 is TGTGCCAGCAGCCAAAAGTATGGCTACACCTTC. This sequence encodes CASSQKYGYTF. The complete variable domain, with remaining parts taken from reference TRBV3-1 and TRBJ1-2, reads DTAVSQTPKYLVTQMGNDKSIKCEQNLGHDTMYWYKQDSKKFLKIMFSYNNKELIINETVPNRFSPKSPDKAHLNLHINSLELGDSAVYFCASSQKYGYTFGSGTRLTVV.

V is TRBV7-9 and J is TRBJ2-5, with D possibly being TRBD1 or TRBD2 (6 bases each). The CDR3 runs to 19 residues. The ends were cut back, 8 bases at V and 2 bases at J, with 30 bases in the middle. Germline-derived CDR1 and CDR2 are SEHNR and FQNEAQ (reference sequence). The CDR3 spells CASFLQDGGPGAKQETQYF. Written as DNA, the CDR3 is TGTGCCAGCTTCTTGCAGGATGGAGGGCCGGGGGCAAAACAAGAGACCCAGTACTTC. Together with reference TRBV7-9 and TRBJ2-5, the CDR3 gives the full variable domain: DTGVSQNPRHKITKRGQNVTFRCDPISEHNRLYWYRQTLGQGPEFLTYFQNEAQLEKSRLLSDRFSAERPKGSFSTLEIQRTEQGDSAMYLCASFLQDGGPGAKQETQYFGPGTRLLVL.

This clonotype was detected ten times or more. V and J are TRBV27 and TRBJ2-7, with D perhaps TRBD2 (6 bases). V shed 1 base and J shed 2 bases, with 9 bases lying between them. The CDR3 length is 14 residues. Looked up from germline, CDR1 is MNHEY and CDR2 is SMNVEV (reference sequence). CDR3 in DNA: TGTGCCAGCAGTTTATACGGGGGAGCCTACGAGCAGTACTTC. Translated, it gives CASSLYGGAYEQYF.

V is TRBV20-1 and J is TRBJ1-2; TRBD1 might be the D (6 bases). The CDR3 totals 14 residues. V was clipped by 2 bases and J by 4 bases, with 14 bases between them. The germline V gene encodes CDR1 DFQATT and CDR2 SNEGSKA (reference sequence). The CDR3 nucleotides read TGCAGTGCTAGATCCCAGGGGCAAGGCTATGGCTACACCTTC. This encodes CSARSQGQGYGYTF.

This clonotype was recorded many times. V and J are TRBV3-1 and TRBJ2-2, with 9 bases lining up with TRBD1. Trimming took 2 bases from V and 5 from J; bases not matched to a gene: 12. CDR1 and CDR2 (germline): LGHDT, YNNKEL (reference sequence). The CDR3 spans 18 residues. In DNA, the CDR3 is TGTGCCAGCAGCCAACCGAGGACAGGGGTAGATCGGACCGGGGAGCTGTTTTTT. This codes for CASSQPRTGVDRTGELFF.

For this clonotype: It may be a read error: a sequence one base away is much more abundant. J is TRBJ2-7 and V is TRBV12-3 or TRBV12-4; 7 bases are a match to TRBD1. The CDR3 consists of 14 residues. CDR3 protein: CTSTGAGDMHEQYF. In nucleotides, the CDR3 is TGTACCAGCACAGGGGCAGGGGATATGCACGAGCAGTACTTC.

The chain carries TRBV20-1 and TRBJ2-7; D remains ambiguous. V lost 2 bases and J 7 bases, leaving 15 bases between the germline ends. The CDR3 runs to 13 residues. Germline V gene sequence: CDR1 DFQATT, CDR2 SNEGSKA (reference sequence). The chain's CDR3 is CSARPDRWNEQYF. In DNA form, the CDR3 reads TGCAGTGCTAGACCCGACCGATGGAATGAGCAGTACTTC.

The chain carries TRBV6-6 and TRBJ1-2, with 9 bases lining up with TRBD1. V dropped 5 bases and J dropped 6; count of bases not matched to a gene: 13. This CDR3 spans 16 amino acids. CDR1 is MNHNY, CDR2 SVGAGI, per germline (reference sequence). Written as DNA, the CDR3 is TGTGCCAGCAGTCCCACATCGACAGGGGGGCTTAATGGCTACACCTTC. It specifies CASSPTSTGGLNGYTF.

This clonotype was seen a few times. The rearrangement links TRBV28 to TRBJ2-6, with D tentatively TRBD1 (5 bases). The CDR3 has 15 amino acids. V dropped 8 bases and J dropped 0 bases, with 11 bases sitting between them. Germline CDR1 reads MDHEN; CDR2 reads SYDVKM. CDR3 protein: CASARRGSGANVLTF. CDR3 coding DNA: TGTGCCAGCGCACGAAGGGGCTCTGGGGCCAACGTCCTGACTTTC. Using reference TRBV28 and TRBJ2-6 for the parts outside the CDR3, the full variable domain is DVKVTQSSRYLVKRTGEKVFLECVQDMDHENMFWYRQDPGLGLRLIYFSYDVKMKEKGDIPEGYSVSREKKERFSLILESASTNQTSMYLCASARRGSGANVLTFGAGSRLTVL.

The chain employs TRBV20-1 and TRBJ2-3; D is tentatively TRBD1 or TRBD2 (6 bases each). The germline gives CDR1 DFQATT, CDR2 SNEGSKA (reference sequence). The CDR3 has 12 residues. In DNA form, the CDR3 reads TGCATACCGGGGGCTGGCACAGATACGCAGTATTTT. Translating gives CIPGAGTDTQYF.

This clonotype was recorded at least ten times. The V gene is TRBV25-1, the J gene TRBJ2-5; D unclear. Germline V CDR1 and CDR2: MGHDK, SYGVNS. This CDR3 has 15 residues. Trimming removed 3 bases at V and 1 base at J, with 12 bases between. This CDR3 reads CASSDPFFGQETQYF. The CDR3 region has the DNA TGTGCCAGCAGTGACCCTTTTTTCGGCCAAGAGACCCAGTACTTC. The full variable domain, with the rest looked up from reference TRBV25-1 and TRBJ2-5, is EADIYQTPRYLVIGTGKKITLECSQTMGHDKMYWYQQDPGMELHLIHYSYGVNSTEKGDLSSESTVSRIRTEHFPLTLESARPSHTSQYLCASSDPFFGQETQYFGPGTRLLVL.

The V gene is TRBV20-1, the J gene TRBJ2-5, with D tentatively TRBD1 or TRBD2 (5 bases each). V was trimmed by 5 bases and J by 5 bases, leaving 24 bases between them. CDR3 length equals 16 residues. Germline CDR1 and CDR2: DFQATT and SNEGSKA (reference sequence). The CDR3 protein is CSARRTGRGSGETQYF. The CDR3 DNA follows: TGCAGTGCTCGTCGTACGGGGCGCGGGTCTGGCGAGACCCAGTACTTC.

CDR3 nucleotides: TGTGCCAGTAGTCCTGTCCGCCTGAACACTGAAGCTTTCTTT. This encodes CASSPVRLNTEAFF. V gene TRBV19 combines with J gene TRBJ1-1; D ambiguous. The CDR3 is 14 amino acids. V gave up 5 bases and J gave up 0 bases, with 10 bases separating them. Germline V gene lookup returns CDR1 LNHDA and CDR2 SQIVND (reference sequence).

In this sample, this clonotype turned up many times. The V call is TRBV20-1, the J call TRBJ1-1; possibly TRBD1 for D (6 bases). The CDR3 sequence is 15 residues long. Trimming removed 3 bases at V and 1 base at J, with 15 bases between. Germline-derived CDR1 and CDR2 are DFQATT and SNEGSKA (reference sequence). The chain's CDR3 is CSASFRGLGNTEAFF. CDR3 in DNA: TGCAGTGCTAGTTTCAGGGGATTAGGGAACACTGAAGCTTTCTTT.

This clonotype was seen a few times. V usage is TRBV27 and J usage is TRBJ2-1, with 9 bases lining up with TRBD2. Germline loops: CDR1 MNHEY, CDR2 SMNVEV (reference sequence). J lost 12 bases, V lost 1 base, and 7 bases had no gene match. The CDR3 totals 14 residues. CDR3 amino acids: CASSLYWTSATQFF. CDR3 coding DNA: TGTGCCAGCAGTTTATATTGGACTAGCGCGACGCAGTTCTTC.

This clonotype was seen at least ten times. The J gene is TRBJ1-2, the V gene TRBV12-3 or TRBV12-4; 7 bases match TRBD1. V trimming: 5 bases; J trimming: 3 bases; junction bases outside the gene matches: 9. The CDR3 runs 15 residues. CDR3 sequence: CASSPMRGGHYGYTF. The CDR3 region has the DNA TGTGCCAGCAGTCCAATGAGAGGGGGCCACTATGGCTACACCTTC.

Details on this clonotype: This clone may be a read error of a much larger clone one base away. This chain links TRBV5-6 with TRBJ2-5; D is uncertain. The CDR3 totals 16 residues. Deletions cut 4 bases from V and 4 bases from J, with 20 bases between. Germline CDR1 and CDR2: SGHDT and YYEEEE. The CDR3 nucleotides read TGTGCCAGCAGCCCACTTCGACGAGCCCTGGGAGAGACCCAGTACTTC. Protein: CASSPLRRALGETQYF.

The chain joins TRBV9 to TRBJ2-2; TRBD1 matches at 10 bases. The CDR3 has 17 residues. In germline, CDR1 is SGDLS, CDR2 YYNGEE. With V trimmed by 2 bases and J by 4 bases, 8 bases remained unmatched. CDR3 sequence (DNA): TGTGCCAGCAGCGTTACGGGACAGGGGTATTCCACCGGGGAGCTGTTTTTT. The encoded protein is CASSVTGQGYSTGELFF. The complete variable domain, with remaining parts taken from reference TRBV9 and TRBJ2-2, reads DSGVTQTPKHLITATGQRVTLRCSPRSGDLSVYWYQQSLDQGLQFLIQYYNGEERAKGNILERFSAQQFPDLHSELNLSSLELGDSALYFCASSVTGQGYSTGELFFGEGSRLTVL.

This clonotype was seen a few times. The chain carries TRBV4-3 and TRBJ2-5; a weak D match, TRBD2 (6 bases). The CDR3 has 15 residues. V dropped 1 base and J dropped 1 base, with 10 bases sitting between them. Per the germline V gene, CDR1 is LGHNA and CDR2 is YSLEER. In nucleotides, the CDR3 is TGCGCCAGCAGCCAAGGCGGGACTTTCCAAGAGACCCAGTACTTC. Translation gives CASSQGGTFQETQYF.

This clonotype showed up just once. The genes are TRBV6-1 and TRBJ2-1; 7 nucleotides match TRBD1. In germline, CDR1 is MNHNS, CDR2 SASEGT. The V and J ends lost 6 bases and 6 bases, in that order; junction bases with no gene match: 23. This CDR3 region has 19 residues. CDR3 residues: CASRRTGYRIGTTRNEQFF. The CDR3 DNA follows: TGTGCCAGCAGGCGGACAGGATATAGAATCGGGACCACACGCAATGAGCAGTTCTTC.

The CDR3 nucleotides read TGTGCCAGCAAAGCCCGGGACTACTCAAAGGGTGAGCAGTTCTTC. It specifies CASKARDYSKGEQFF. J is TRBJ2-1 and V is TRBV2; 7 positions match TRBD2. The junction had 15 bases not matched to a gene; V was cut back by 7 bases and J by 9 bases. Germline CDR1 and CDR2: SNHLY and FYNNEI. CDR3 length: 15 amino acids.

On this clonotype itself: A read error is likely, as this CDR3 ends without the conserved phenylalanine or tryptophan. The V and J genes are TRBV9 and TRBJ2-7; 11 bases map to TRBD1. Germline-derived CDR1 and CDR2 are SGDLS and YYNGEE. The CDR3 has 15 residues. V dropped 2 bases and J dropped 4; count of bases not matched to a gene: 5. The CDR3 nucleotides read TGTGCCAGCAGCGTGGGGACAGGGGGTCGATACGAGCAGTACTCC. The encoded protein is CASSVGTGGRYEQYS.

This clonotype has only a few counts. This sequence joins TRBV7-2 and TRBJ1-6; D is uncertain. CDR3 length: 15 residues. The germline CDR1 and CDR2 sequences are SGHTA and FQGNSA. The germline V and J ends were trimmed by 1 base and 10 bases, with 14 bases remaining between them. The CDR3 region is CASSLEGQVGSPLHF. As DNA, the CDR3 is TGTGCCAGCAGCTTAGAGGGCCAAGTCGGGTCACCCCTCCACTTT.

This clonotype was seen ten or more times. This chain connects TRBV7-2 to TRBJ2-7; TRBD2 matches at 7 bases. The junction had 6 bases not matched to a gene; V was cut back by 1 base and J by 3 bases. Germline assignment: CDR1 SGHTA and CDR2 FQGNSA. CDR3 size: 15 residues. The CDR3 sequence is CASSLDPLAVYEQYF. The DNA for the CDR3 is TGTGCCAGCAGCTTAGACCCTCTAGCGGTCTACGAGCAGTACTTC.

With regard to this clonotype: One junction end does not reproduce the germline sequence, and a read error may be involved. J is TRBJ2-7 and V is TRBV6-5; TRBD1 matches at 7 bases. There are 16 residues in the CDR3. Germline V lookup: CDR1 MNHEY, CDR2 SVGAGI. The CDR3 DNA reads as TGTTCCAGCAGGCTAGTAGGGGGCGTAGGGTCCTACGAGCAGTACTTC. Its translation is CSSRLVGGVGSYEQYF.

V and J are TRBV6-2 or TRBV6-3 and TRBJ2-1; D not resolved. CDR3 size: 13 residues. V was pared by 4 bases and J by 5 bases, with 9 bases between. Germline V gene data show CDR1 as MNHEY and CDR2 as SVGEGT. CDR3 bases: TGTGCCAGCAGTTTTTCCAGTAACAATGAGCAGTTCTTC. It is translated as CASSFSSNNEQFF.

J is TRBJ1-3 and V is TRBV25-1; D perhaps matches TRBD1 (6 bases). Looked up from germline, CDR1 is MGHDK and CDR2 is SYGVNS. Deletions cut 2 bases from V and 3 bases from J, with 11 bases between. The CDR3 spans 15 residues. CDR3 in DNA: TGTGCCAGCAGTGAAGCAGGGGTGGTTGGAAACACCATATATTTT. It encodes CASSEAGVVGNTIYF.